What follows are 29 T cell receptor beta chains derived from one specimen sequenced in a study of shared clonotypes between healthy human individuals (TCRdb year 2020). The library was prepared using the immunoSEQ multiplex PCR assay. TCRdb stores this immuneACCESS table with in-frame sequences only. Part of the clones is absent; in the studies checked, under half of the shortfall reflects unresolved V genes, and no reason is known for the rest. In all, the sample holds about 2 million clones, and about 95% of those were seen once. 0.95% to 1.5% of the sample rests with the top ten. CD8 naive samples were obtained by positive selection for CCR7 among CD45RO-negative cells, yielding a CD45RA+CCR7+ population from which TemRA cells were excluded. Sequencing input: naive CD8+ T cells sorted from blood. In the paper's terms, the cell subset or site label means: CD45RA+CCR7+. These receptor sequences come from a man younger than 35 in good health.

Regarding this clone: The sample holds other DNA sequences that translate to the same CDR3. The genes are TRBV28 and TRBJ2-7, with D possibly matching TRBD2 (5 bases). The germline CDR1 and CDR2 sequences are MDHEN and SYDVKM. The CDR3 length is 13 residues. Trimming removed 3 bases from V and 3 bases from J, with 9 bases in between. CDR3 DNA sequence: TGTGCCAGCAGTTTCACGGGGATCTACGAGCAGTACTTC. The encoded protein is CASSFTGIYEQYF.

The CDR3 bases are TGTGCCAGCAGTTACGTAGGGGCGACCTACGAGCAGTACTTC. Amino acids: CASSYVGATYEQYF. This chain connects TRBV6-6 to TRBJ2-7, with D possibly TRBD1 on 5 matching bases. Trimming took 2 bases from V and 2 from J, leaving 10 bases between them. This CDR3 region has 14 residues. The germline V gene has CDR1 MNHNY and CDR2 SVGAGI (reference sequence).

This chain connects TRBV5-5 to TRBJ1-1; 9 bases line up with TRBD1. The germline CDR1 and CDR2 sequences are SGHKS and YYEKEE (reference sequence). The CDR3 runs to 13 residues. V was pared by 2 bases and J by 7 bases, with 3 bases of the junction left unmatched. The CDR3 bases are TGTGCCAGCAGCTTTGGACAGGGGTTTGAAGCTTTCTTT. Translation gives CASSFGQGFEAFF.

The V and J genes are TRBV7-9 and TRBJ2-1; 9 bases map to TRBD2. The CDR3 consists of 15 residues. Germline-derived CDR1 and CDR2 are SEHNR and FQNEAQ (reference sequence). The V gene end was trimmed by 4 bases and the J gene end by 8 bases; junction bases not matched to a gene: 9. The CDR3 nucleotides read TGTGCCAGCAGCTGGGGCGGGAGGGAGGAGGATGAGCAGTTCTTC. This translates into CASSWGGREEDEQFF.

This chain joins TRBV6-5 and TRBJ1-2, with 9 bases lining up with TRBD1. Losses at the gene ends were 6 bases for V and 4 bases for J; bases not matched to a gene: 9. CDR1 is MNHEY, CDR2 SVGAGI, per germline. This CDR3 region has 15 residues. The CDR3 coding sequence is TGTGCCAGCAGCCACGGACAGGGGTTACTCTATGGCTACACCTTC. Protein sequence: CASSHGQGLLYGYTF.

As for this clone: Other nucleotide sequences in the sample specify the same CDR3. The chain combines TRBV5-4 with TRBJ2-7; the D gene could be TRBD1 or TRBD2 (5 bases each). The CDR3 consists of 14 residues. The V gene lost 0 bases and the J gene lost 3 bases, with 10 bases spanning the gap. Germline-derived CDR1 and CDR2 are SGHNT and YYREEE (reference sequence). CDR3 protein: CASSLEGSSYEQYF. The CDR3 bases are TGTGCCAGCAGCTTGGAGGGGAGCAGCTACGAGCAGTACTTC. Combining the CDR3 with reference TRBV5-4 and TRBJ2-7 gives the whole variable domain ETGVTQSPTHLIKTRGQQVTLRCSSQSGHNTVSWYQQALGQGPQFIFQYYREEENGRGNFPPRFSGLQFPNYSSELNVNALELDDSALYLCASSLEGSSYEQYFGPGTRLTVT.

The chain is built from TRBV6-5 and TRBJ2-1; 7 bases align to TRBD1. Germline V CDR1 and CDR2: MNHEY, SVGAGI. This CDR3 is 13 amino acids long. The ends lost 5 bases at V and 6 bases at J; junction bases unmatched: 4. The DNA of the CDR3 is TGTGCCAGCAGTCAGACAGGGTTCAATGAGCAGTTCTTC. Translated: CASSQTGFNEQFF.

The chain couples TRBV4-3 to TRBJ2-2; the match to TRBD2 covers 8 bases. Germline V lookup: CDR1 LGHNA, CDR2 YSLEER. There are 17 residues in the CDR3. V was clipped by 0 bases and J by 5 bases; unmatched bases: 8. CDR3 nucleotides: TGCGCCAGCAGCCAAGAGCCAAGCGGGAGTTGGACCGGGGAGCTGTTTTTT. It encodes CASSQEPSGSWTGELFF.

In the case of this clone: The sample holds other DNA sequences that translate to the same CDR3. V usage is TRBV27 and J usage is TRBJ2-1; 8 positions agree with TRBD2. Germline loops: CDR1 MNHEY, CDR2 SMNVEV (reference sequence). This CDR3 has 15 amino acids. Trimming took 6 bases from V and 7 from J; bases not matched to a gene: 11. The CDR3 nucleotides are TGTGCCAGCAGCCTCGGACTAGCTGGGTGGAATGAGCAGTTCTTC. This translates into CASSLGLAGWNEQFF.

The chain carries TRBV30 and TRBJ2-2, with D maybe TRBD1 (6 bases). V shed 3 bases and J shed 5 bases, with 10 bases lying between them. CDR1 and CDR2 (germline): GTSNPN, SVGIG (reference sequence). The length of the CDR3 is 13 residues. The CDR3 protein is CAWRITGTGELFF. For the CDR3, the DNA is TGTGCCTGGAGGATAACAGGGACCGGGGAGCTGTTTTTT.

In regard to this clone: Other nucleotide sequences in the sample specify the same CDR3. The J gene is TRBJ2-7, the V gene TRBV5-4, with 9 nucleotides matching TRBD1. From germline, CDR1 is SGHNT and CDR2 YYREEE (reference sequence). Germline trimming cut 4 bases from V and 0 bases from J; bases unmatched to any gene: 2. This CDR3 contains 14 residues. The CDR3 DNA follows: TGTGCCAGCAGCGACAGGGGGTCCTCCTACGAGCAGTACTTC. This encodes CASSDRGSSYEQYF.

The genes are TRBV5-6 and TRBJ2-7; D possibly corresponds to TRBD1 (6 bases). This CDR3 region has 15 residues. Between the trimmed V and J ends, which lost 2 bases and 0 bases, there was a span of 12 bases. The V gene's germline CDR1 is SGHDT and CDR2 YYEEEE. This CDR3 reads CASSFEWDTSYEQYF. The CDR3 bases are TGTGCCAGCAGCTTCGAGTGGGACACCTCCTACGAGCAGTACTTC. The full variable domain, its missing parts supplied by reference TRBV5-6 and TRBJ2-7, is DAGVTQSPTHLIKTRGQQVTLRCSPKSGHDTVSWYQQALGQGPQFIFQYYEEEERQRGNFPDRFSGHQFPNYSSELNVNALLLGDSALYLCASSFEWDTSYEQYFGPGTRLTVT.

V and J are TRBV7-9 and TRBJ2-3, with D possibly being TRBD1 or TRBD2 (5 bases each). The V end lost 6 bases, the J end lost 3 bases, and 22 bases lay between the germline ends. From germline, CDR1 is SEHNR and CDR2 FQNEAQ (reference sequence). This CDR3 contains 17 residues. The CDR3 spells CASSSPNRAGGTDTQYF. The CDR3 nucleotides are TGTGCCAGCAGTTCCCCGAACCGGGCTGGGGGTACAGATACGCAGTATTTT.

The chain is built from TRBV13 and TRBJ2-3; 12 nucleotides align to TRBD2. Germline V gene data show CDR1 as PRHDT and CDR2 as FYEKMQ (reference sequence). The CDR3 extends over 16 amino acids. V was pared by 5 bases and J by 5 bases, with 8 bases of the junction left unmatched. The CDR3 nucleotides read TGTGCCAGCAGCGAAAGACTAGCGGGGGCCCTAGATACGCAGTATTTT. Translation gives CASSERLAGALDTQYF.

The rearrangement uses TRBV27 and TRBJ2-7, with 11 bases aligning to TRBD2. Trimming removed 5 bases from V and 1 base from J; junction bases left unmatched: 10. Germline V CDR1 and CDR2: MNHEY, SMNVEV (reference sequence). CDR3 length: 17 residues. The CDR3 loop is CASSPITTSGESYEQYF. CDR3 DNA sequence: TGTGCCAGCAGTCCGATCACGACTAGCGGGGAATCCTACGAGCAGTACTTC.

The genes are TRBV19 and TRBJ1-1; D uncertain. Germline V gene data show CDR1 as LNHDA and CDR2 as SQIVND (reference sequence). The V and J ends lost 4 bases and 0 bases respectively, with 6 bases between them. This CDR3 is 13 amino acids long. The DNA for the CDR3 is TGTGCCAGTAGTACGTGGGTGAACACTGAAGCTTTCTTT. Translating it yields CASSTWVNTEAFF.

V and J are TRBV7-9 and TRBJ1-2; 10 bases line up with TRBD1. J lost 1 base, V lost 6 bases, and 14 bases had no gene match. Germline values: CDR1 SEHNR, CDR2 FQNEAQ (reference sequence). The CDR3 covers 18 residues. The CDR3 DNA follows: TGTGCCAGCAGTCATCAACCGGGACAGGGGCCCAATAACTATGGCTACACCTTC. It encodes CASSHQPGQGPNNYGYTF.

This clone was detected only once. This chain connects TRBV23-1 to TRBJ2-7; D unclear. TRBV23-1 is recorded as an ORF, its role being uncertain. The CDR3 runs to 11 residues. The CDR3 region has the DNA TGCCTCCCCTTAAGAACCTACGAGCAGTACTTC. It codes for CLPLRTYEQYF.

This CDR3 is CASSQSWRRGNQPQHF. CDR3 coding DNA: TGCGCCAGCAGTCAATCTTGGCGGAGGGGCAATCAGCCCCAGCATTTT. The J gene is TRBJ1-5, the V gene TRBV23-1; D call uncertain. TRBV23-1 is an ORF, with its function uncertain. V dropped 0 bases and J dropped 2 bases, with 11 bases sitting between them. The CDR3 covers 16 residues.

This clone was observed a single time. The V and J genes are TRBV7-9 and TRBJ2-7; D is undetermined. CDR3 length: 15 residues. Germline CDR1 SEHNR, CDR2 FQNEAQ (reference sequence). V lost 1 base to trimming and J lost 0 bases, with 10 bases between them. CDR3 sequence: CASSLGGEPSYEQYF. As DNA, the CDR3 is TGTGCCAGCAGCTTAGGTGGGGAACCCTCCTACGAGCAGTACTTC.

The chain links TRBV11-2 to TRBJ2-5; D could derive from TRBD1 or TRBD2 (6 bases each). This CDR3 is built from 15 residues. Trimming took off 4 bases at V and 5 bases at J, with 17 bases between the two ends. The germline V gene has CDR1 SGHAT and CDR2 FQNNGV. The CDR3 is CASSWTAGPGETQYF. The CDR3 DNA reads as TGTGCCAGCAGCTGGACAGCGGGCCCGGGGGAGACCCAGTACTTC. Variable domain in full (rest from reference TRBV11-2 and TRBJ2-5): EAGVAQSPRYKIIEKRQSVAFWCNPISGHATLYWYQQILGQGPKLLIQFQNNGVVDDSQLPKDRFSAERLKGVDSTLKIQPAKLEDSAVYLCASSWTAGPGETQYFGPGTRLLVL.

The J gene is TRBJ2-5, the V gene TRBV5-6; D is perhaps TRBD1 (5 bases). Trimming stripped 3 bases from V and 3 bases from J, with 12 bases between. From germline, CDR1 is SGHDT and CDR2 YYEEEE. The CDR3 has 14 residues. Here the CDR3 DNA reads TGTGCCAGCAGCTGGAGCAGGGCAAAAGAGACCCAGTACTTC. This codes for CASSWSRAKETQYF.

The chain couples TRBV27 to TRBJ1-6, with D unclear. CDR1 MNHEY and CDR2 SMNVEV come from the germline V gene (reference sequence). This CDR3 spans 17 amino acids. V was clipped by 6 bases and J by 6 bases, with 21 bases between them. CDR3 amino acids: CASRGSYLEGPNSPLHF. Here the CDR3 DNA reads TGTGCCAGCAGGGGATCATATTTGGAAGGACCTAATTCACCCCTCCACTTT.

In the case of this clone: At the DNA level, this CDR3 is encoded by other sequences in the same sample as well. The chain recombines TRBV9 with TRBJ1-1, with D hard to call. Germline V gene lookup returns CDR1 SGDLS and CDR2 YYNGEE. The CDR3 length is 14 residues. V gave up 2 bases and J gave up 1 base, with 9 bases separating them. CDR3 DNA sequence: TGTGCCAGCAGCGTCGCCGGGAAGAACACTGAAGCTTTCTTT. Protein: CASSVAGKNTEAFF.

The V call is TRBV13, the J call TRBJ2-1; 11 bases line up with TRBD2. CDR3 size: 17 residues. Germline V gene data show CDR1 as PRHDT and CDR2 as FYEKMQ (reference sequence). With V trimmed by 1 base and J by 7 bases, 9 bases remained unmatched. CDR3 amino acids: CASSLVPLAGGQNEQFF. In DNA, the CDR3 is TGTGCCAGCAGCTTAGTCCCGTTAGCGGGGGGGCAAAATGAGCAGTTCTTC.

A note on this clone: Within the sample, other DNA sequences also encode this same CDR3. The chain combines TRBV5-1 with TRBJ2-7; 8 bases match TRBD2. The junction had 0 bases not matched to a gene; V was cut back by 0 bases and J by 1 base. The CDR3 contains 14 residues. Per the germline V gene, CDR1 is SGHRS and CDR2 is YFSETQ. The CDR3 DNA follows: TGCGCCAGCAGCTTGGCTAGCGGGTCCTACGAGCAGTACTTC. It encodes CASSLASGSYEQYF.

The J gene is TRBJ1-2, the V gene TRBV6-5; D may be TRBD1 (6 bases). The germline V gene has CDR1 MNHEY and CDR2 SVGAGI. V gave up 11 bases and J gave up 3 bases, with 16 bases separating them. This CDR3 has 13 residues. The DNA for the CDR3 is TGTGCCGTGGGGGCAGCTTTCTACTATGGCTACACCTTC. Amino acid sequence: CAVGAAFYYGYTF.

The CDR3 coding sequence is TGTGCCAGCAGTCGGAATACAGGGATTGGGGCTGAAAAACTGTTTTTT. Protein sequence: CASSRNTGIGAEKLFF. The V and J genes are TRBV7-6 and TRBJ1-4, with D possibly TRBD1 on 6 matching bases. Trimming took off 6 bases at V and 7 bases at J, with 21 bases between the two ends. This CDR3 is built from 16 residues. Germline-derived CDR1 and CDR2 are SGHVS and FNYEAQ.

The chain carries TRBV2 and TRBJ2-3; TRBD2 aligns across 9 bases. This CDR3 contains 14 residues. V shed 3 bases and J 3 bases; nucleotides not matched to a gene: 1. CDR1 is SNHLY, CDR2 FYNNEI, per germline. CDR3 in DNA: TGTGCCAGCAGTGATAGCGGGAGTACAGATACGCAGTATTTT. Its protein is CASSDSGSTDTQYF. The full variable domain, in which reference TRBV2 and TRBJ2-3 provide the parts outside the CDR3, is EPEVTQTPSHQVTQMGQEVILRCVPISNHLYFYWYRQILGQKVEFLVSFYNNEISEKSEIFDDQFSVERPDGSNFTLKIRSTKLEDSAMYFCASSDSGSTDTQYFGPGTRLTVL.